Listed below are T cell receptor beta chains from one sample, sequenced in a study of regulatory T cells in long-lasting Graves disease. Via MiXCR, TCRdb re-called the multiplex PCR reads, giving one row per CDR3 protein. The data hold roughly 440,000 distinct CDR3 sequences, with 16% observed a single time. This same sample was also taken into another study, of T cells in Graves' hyperthyroidism and ophthalmopathy.

Sequencing used peripheral blood mononuclear cells (PBMCs), obtained at new diagnosis, from a patient treated with antithyroid drugs. The source of these receptors is a woman aged 18-29 years with Graves disease. The CDR3 runs from the conserved cysteine through the conserved F or W. A D gene is named only where the DNA matches it firmly. Size tells how often a clone was seen (once, few, many) or the class of an expanded clone, and some rows leave it out.

V: TRBV19
D: TRBD2
size: few
J: TRBJ2-6
CDR3: CASISGLAFSGANVLTF
DNA: TGTGCCAGTATCTCGGGACTAGCCTTCTCTGGGGCCAACGTCCTGACTTTC

V: TRBV30
D: NA
size: many
J: TRBJ2-5
CDR3: CAWDRGGETQYF
DNA: TGTGCCTGGGACAGGGGAGGGGAGACCCAGTACTTC

V: TRBV7-9
D: NA
size: few
J: TRBJ1-3
CDR3: CASSSRALAFDTIYF
DNA: TGTGCCAGCAGCTCCAGGGCCCTGGCGTTTGACACCATATATTTT

V: TRBV6-2/TRBV6-3
D: NA
size: many
J: TRBJ2-5
CDR3: CASTSRQETQYF
DNA: TGTGCCAGCACGAGTCGGCAGGAGACCCAGTACTTC

V: TRBV27
D: NA
size: many
J: TRBJ1-5
CDR3: CASMRGLNQPQHF
DNA: TGTGCCAGCATGCGGGGCCTCAATCAGCCCCAGCATTTT

V: TRBV27
D: NA
size: many
J: TRBJ2-7
CDR3: CASSWARGSSEQYF
DNA: TGTGCCAGCAGTTGGGCCCGGGGTTCTAGTGAGCAGTACTTC

V: TRBV9
D: NA
size: NA
J: TRBJ1-2
CDR3: CATASPGVDYGYTF
DNA: TGTGCCACAGCCTCCCCGGGAGTAGACTATGGCTACACCTTC

V: TRBV6-2/TRBV6-3
D: NA
size: many
J: TRBJ1-2
CDR3: CASTFSGTPHYGYTF
DNA: TGTGCCAGCACCTTCTCCGGGACCCCTCACTATGGCTACACCTTC

V: TRBV5-5
D: TRBD1
size: NA
J: TRBJ1-2
CDR3: CASSLVAGGGYGYTF
DNA: TGTGCCAGCAGCTTAGTAGCAGGGGGGGGCTATGGCTACACCTTC

V: TRBV5-1
D: NA
size: NA
J: TRBJ2-5
CDR3: CASRREYFQETQYF
DNA: TGCGCCAGCAGGAGGGAGTACTTCCAAGAGACCCAGTACTTC

V: TRBV28
D: TRBD2
size: many
J: TRBJ2-3
CDR3: CASSSPGLAGGTQYF
DNA: TGTGCCAGCAGTTCCCCGGGACTAGCGGGAGGAACGCAGTATTTT

V: TRBV19
D: TRBD1
size: NA
J: TRBJ2-4
CDR3: CASTTGIKNIQYF
DNA: TGTGCCAGTACGACAGGGATTAAAAACATTCAGTACTTC

V: TRBV3-1
D: TRBD2
size: many
J: TRBJ2-1
CDR3: CVSSPTRLATYNEQFF
DNA: TGTGTCAGCAGCCCCACCCGACTAGCAACCTACAATGAGCAGTTCTTC

V: TRBV12-3/TRBV12-4
D: NA
size: few
J: TRBJ2-6
CDR3: CASSFLQGPGANVLTF
DNA: TGTGCCAGCAGTTTCCTACAGGGTCCTGGGGCCAACGTCCTGACTTTC

V: TRBV11-2
D: TRBD1
size: many
J: TRBJ2-3
CDR3: CASSSPTGSTDTQYF
DNA: TGTGCCAGCAGCTCGCCGACAGGGAGCACAGATACGCAGTATTTT

V: TRBV7-2
D: NA
size: few
J: TRBJ2-1
CDR3: CASSLARDPYNEQFF
DNA: TGTGCCAGCAGCTTAGCGCGGGACCCCTACAATGAGCAGTTCTTC

V: TRBV28
D: TRBD1
size: many
J: TRBJ1-1
CDR3: CASRNPGQGRVTEAFF
DNA: TGTGCCAGCAGAAACCCCGGACAGGGGAGGGTAACTGAAGCTTTCTTT

V: TRBV12-3/TRBV12-4
D: TRBD1
size: many
J: TRBJ2-1
CDR3: CASSSDGQGVDEQFF
DNA: TGTGCCAGCAGCTCAGATGGACAGGGGGTCGATGAGCAGTTCTTC

V: TRBV9
D: NA
size: many
J: TRBJ2-1
CDR3: CASSSSPGEQFF
DNA: TGTGCCAGCAGCTCCTCCCCCGGTGAGCAGTTCTTC

V: TRBV10-2
D: NA
size: NA
J: TRBJ1-3
CDR3: CASRTSSGNTIYF
DNA: TGCGCCAGCCGGACAAGTTCGGGAAACACCATATATTTT

V: TRBV11-3
D: TRBD1
size: many
J: TRBJ2-3
CDR3: CASTSGTGGETDTQYF
DNA: TGTGCCAGCACTTCCGGGACAGGGGGCGAGACAGATACGCAGTATTTT

V: TRBV6-1
D: TRBD2
size: NA
J: TRBJ2-7
CDR3: CASRANLGLAGTSYEQYF
DNA: TGTGCCAGCAGAGCGAACCTGGGACTAGCGGGCACCTCCTACGAGCAGTACTTC

V: TRBV2
D: TRBD1
size: many
J: TRBJ1-5
CDR3: CATTGGDQPQHF
DNA: TGTGCCACAACAGGGGGCGATCAGCCCCAGCATTTT

V: TRBV28
D: NA
size: many
J: TRBJ2-3
CDR3: CASSSQVIEGGSTDTQYF
DNA: TGTGCCAGCAGCTCCCAAGTCATAGAGGGCGGGAGCACAGATACGCAGTATTTT

V: TRBV7-9
D: TRBD2
size: many
J: TRBJ2-1
CDR3: CASSAIAGDSYNEQFF
DNA: TGTGCCAGCAGCGCCATAGCGGGAGACTCCTACAATGAGCAGTTCTTC

V: TRBV20-1
D: NA
size: NA
J: TRBJ2-7
CDR3: CSAWITYEQYF
DNA: TGCAGTGCCTGGATCACCTACGAGCAGTACTTC

V: TRBV19
D: NA
size: NA
J: TRBJ2-1
CDR3: CASNEEGPGEQFF
DNA: TGTGCCAGTAATGAGGAGGGGCCGGGTGAGCAGTTCTTC

V: TRBV7-6
D: NA
size: many
J: TRBJ2-1
CDR3: CASSLGSRPYNEQFF
DNA: TGTGCCAGCAGCTTAGGTAGCCGGCCTTACAATGAGCAGTTCTTC

V: TRBV30
D: NA
size: NA
J: TRBJ2-3
CDR3: CAWSLGDTQYF
DNA: TGTGCCTGGAGTTTAGGGGATACGCAGTATTTT

V: TRBV11-2
D: NA
size: many
J: TRBJ2-2
CDR3: CASSLWQGNTGELFF
DNA: TGTGCCAGCAGCCTTTGGCAGGGGAACACCGGGGAGCTGTTTTTT

V: TRBV18
D: TRBD1
size: NA
J: TRBJ1-1
CDR3: CASSEGQAVNTEAFF
DNA: TGTGCCAGCTCAGAAGGACAGGCCGTGAACACTGAAGCTTTCTTT

V: TRBV20-1
D: NA
size: few
J: TRBJ2-3
CDR3: CSVPGEGTDTQYF
DNA: TGCAGTGTTCCCGGGGAGGGCACAGATACGCAGTATTTT

V: TRBV7-3
D: TRBD2
size: many
J: TRBJ2-1
CDR3: CASSKTGGRSYNEQFF
DNA: TGTGCCAGCAGCAAAACGGGGGGAAGGAGCTACAATGAGCAGTTCTTC

V: TRBV15
D: NA
size: many
J: TRBJ2-1
CDR3: CATSRPRGGENRYEQFF
DNA: TGTGCCACCAGCAGACCAAGAGGAGGGGAGAATCGCTATGAGCAGTTCTTC

V: TRBV6-1
D: NA
size: few
J: TRBJ1-5
CDR3: CASSQSNSNQPQHF
DNA: TGTGCCAGCAGCCAGTCCAATAGCAATCAGCCCCAGCATTTT

V: TRBV20-1
D: TRBD2
size: many
J: TRBJ2-3
CDR3: CSARDPLAGADTQYF
DNA: TGCAGTGCTAGAGACCCACTAGCGGGAGCAGATACGCAGTATTTT

V: TRBV24-1
D: NA
size: few
J: TRBJ1-5
CDR3: CATSDSWGDVYSNQPQHF
DNA: TGTGCCACCAGTGATTCTTGGGGCGATGTGTATAGCAATCAGCCCCAGCATTTT

V: TRBV20-1
D: NA
size: NA
J: TRBJ2-1
CDR3: CSAERDSLRLGGQFF
DNA: TGCAGTGCTGAAAGGGACAGCTTAAGACTAGGCGGGCAGTTCTTC

V: TRBV6-1
D: TRBD2
size: many
J: TRBJ2-2
CDR3: CASSTRDTRNMASGSVITGELFF
DNA: TGTGCCAGCAGTACCCGGGACACCCGCAATATGGCTAGCGGGTCGGTAATAACCGGGGAGCTGTTTTTT

V: TRBV30
D: NA
size: many
J: TRBJ1-1
CDR3: CAWSVFLRNTEAFF
DNA: TGTGCCTGGAGTGTTTTCCTCCGGAACACTGAAGCTTTCTTT

V: TRBV7-2
D: NA
size: many
J: TRBJ2-1
CDR3: CASSLVGTGSTEFF
DNA: NA

V: TRBV20-1
D: TRBD2
size: many
J: TRBJ2-5
CDR3: CSAIRTSGLVQETQYF
DNA: TGCAGTGCTATAAGGACTAGCGGGCTAGTCCAAGAGACCCAGTACTTC

V: TRBV7-9
D: NA
size: many
J: TRBJ1-1
CDR3: CASSLVGPGFMNTEAFF
DNA: TGCGCCAGCAGCCTAGTAGGTCCAGGTTTCATGAACACTGAAGCTTTCTTT

V: TRBV24-1
D: NA
size: NA
J: TRBJ2-2
CDR3: CATRGAGSNTGELFF
DNA: TGTGCCACCAGGGGTGCGGGCTCAAACACCGGGGAGCTGTTTTTT

V: TRBV30
D: TRBD2
size: many
J: TRBJ2-1
CDR3: CAWTPSGRAYNEQFF
DNA: TGTGCCTGGACCCCAAGCGGGAGGGCCTACAATGAGCAGTTCTTC

V: TRBV5-5
D: TRBD2
size: NA
J: TRBJ2-1
CDR3: CASSFRLAQNNEQFF
DNA: TGTGCCAGCAGCTTCCGACTAGCGCAGAACAATGAGCAGTTCTTC

V: TRBV6-2/TRBV6-3
D: NA
size: many
J: TRBJ2-7
CDR3: CASSFPGRGRYEQYF
DNA: TGTGCCAGCAGTTTCCCGGGCAGAGGCCGCTACGAGCAGTACTTC

V: TRBV5-1
D: TRBD2
size: many
J: TRBJ2-2
CDR3: CASSLGSSGSNTGELFF
DNA: TGCGCCAGCAGCTTGGGGAGCAGCGGGAGTAACACCGGGGAGCTGTTTTTT

V: TRBV28
D: TRBD2
size: NA
J: TRBJ2-4
CDR3: CASTSGLAGDGNIQYF
DNA: TGTGCCAGCACCTCCGGACTAGCGGGAGATGGAAACATTCAGTACTTC

V: TRBV11-2
D: TRBD2
size: many
J: TRBJ2-1
CDR3: CASSSLAVRANEQFF
DNA: TGTGCCAGCAGCTCCCTAGCGGTCCGTGCCAATGAGCAGTTCTTC

V: TRBV28
D: TRBD1
size: many
J: TRBJ2-2
CDR3: CASSLTHRGRAGELFF
DNA: TGTGCCAGCAGTTTAACTCACAGGGGACGCGCCGGGGAGCTGTTTTTT

V: TRBV7-9
D: TRBD1
size: many
J: TRBJ2-1
CDR3: CASSLAQGAFNEQFF
DNA: TGTGCCAGCAGCTTAGCACAGGGGGCGTTCAATGAGCAGTTCTTC

V: TRBV9
D: NA
size: NA
J: TRBJ2-1
CDR3: CASSPQPEPYNEQFF
DNA: TGTGCCAGCAGCCCACAACCCGAACCCTACAATGAGCAGTTCTTC

V: TRBV27
D: TRBD1
size: many
J: TRBJ1-2
CDR3: CASSLDRQGAWGYTF
DNA: TGTGCCAGCAGTTTAGACAGACAGGGGGCTTGGGGCTACACCTTC

V: TRBV11-3
D: NA
size: few
J: TRBJ1-1
CDR3: CASSLATREAFF
DNA: TGTGCCAGCAGCTTAGCGACAAGAGAAGCTTTCTTT

V: TRBV7-9
D: TRBD1
size: many
J: TRBJ1-1
CDR3: CASGDRGDHGTEAFF
DNA: TGTGCCAGCGGTGACAGGGGAGATCATGGCACTGAAGCTTTCTTT

V: TRBV27
D: NA
size: NA
J: TRBJ2-7
CDR3: CASSKTGSYEQYF
DNA: TGTGCCAGCAGTAAAACAGGCTCCTACGAGCAGTACTTC

V: TRBV29-1
D: TRBD2
size: NA
J: TRBJ2-7
CDR3: CSVGRRGDSYEQYF
DNA: TGCAGCGTAGGGAGACGGGGGGATTCCTACGAGCAGTACTTC